The 21 T cell receptor beta chains below were found in one sample sequenced in a study of T cell responses to AZD1222 COVID-19 vaccine. Using immunoSEQ multiplex PCR, the repertoire was profiled, and TCRdb retains in-frame clones only, with some absent. The data contain more than 85,000 clones, over 75% of them singletons. The sequencing here drew on peripheral blood, taken on day 0 of AZD1222 vaccination. The receptors stem from an adult in good health.

The chain links TRBV28 to TRBJ1-5, with a possible D match to TRBD1 (5 bases). This CDR3 is 12 amino acids long. CDR1 and CDR2 from the germline V gene are MDHEN and SYDVKM. The V and J ends lost 7 bases and 2 bases respectively, with 6 bases between them. CDR3 sequence (DNA): TGTGCCAGCAAAGGGGGCAATCAGCCCCAGCATTTT. Protein: CASKGGNQPQHF.

This sequence joins TRBV11-2 and TRBJ1-2; 7 bases map to TRBD1. This CDR3 is 13 amino acids long. Germline trimming cut 5 bases from V and 8 bases from J; bases unmatched to any gene: 8. Germline CDR1 reads SGHAT; CDR2 reads FQNNGV. This CDR3 reads CASSHPTGRGYTF. The CDR3 nucleotides read TGTGCCAGCAGCCATCCGACAGGGAGAGGCTACACCTTC.

The count of this clone is one. The chain employs TRBV27 and TRBJ1-1; D is unresolved. V was cut by 5 bases and J by 6 bases, with 19 bases left in between. The CDR3 is 15 residues long. CDR1 is MNHEY and CDR2 is SMNVEV in the germline V gene (reference sequence). In nucleotides, the CDR3 is TGTGCCAGCAGTGGTACCGGGCTACAGACTTCTGAAGCTTTCTTT. Amino acids: CASSGTGLQTSEAFF.

In its sample, this clone was seen once. The genes are TRBV18 and TRBJ2-7; no definite D call. Per germline, CDR1 KGHSH and CDR2 LQKENI. Trimming removed 4 bases at V and 2 bases at J, with 9 bases between. CDR3 length: 13 residues. CDR3 sequence reads: CASSQKGAYEQYF. The CDR3 DNA reads TGTGCCAGCTCACAAAAGGGCGCCTACGAGCAGTACTTC.

The CDR3 coding sequence is TGTGCCAGCAGCTTTACGAAGGACAATCAGCCCCAGCATTTT. It is translated as CASSFTKDNQPQHF. This chain connects TRBV5-5 to TRBJ1-5; the D is unclear. This CDR3 comprises 14 residues. Per germline, CDR1 SGHKS and CDR2 YYEKEE (reference sequence). The V end was cut by 2 bases, the J end by 3 bases, with 9 bases between.

This clone has only a few counts. The J gene is TRBJ1-3, the V gene TRBV7-6; D is unresolved. The CDR3 consists of 16 residues. The V end was cut by 0 bases, the J end by 0 bases, with 9 bases between. Looked up from germline, CDR1 is SGHVS and CDR2 is FNYEAQ. In DNA form, the CDR3 reads TGTGCCAGCAGCTTAGCAGGAGCCCGCTCTGGAAACACCATATATTTT. It specifies CASSLAGARSGNTIYF.

The CDR3 DNA reads TGTGCCAGCAGCCAGCTTAGCGGGAAGGGGTACGAGCAGTACTTC. This translates into CASSQLSGKGYEQYF. V gene TRBV7-2 combines with J gene TRBJ2-7; 8 bases are a match to TRBD2. With V trimmed by 5 bases and J by 4 bases, 10 bases remained unmatched. This CDR3 is built from 15 residues. Germline-derived CDR1 and CDR2 are SGHTA and FQGNSA.

This clone has a handful of counts. V and J are TRBV5-5 and TRBJ1-1, with TRBD1 matching over 7 bases. The CDR3 has 16 amino acids. CDR1 SGHKS and CDR2 YYEKEE come from the germline V gene (reference sequence). V gave up 2 bases and J gave up 1 base; unmatched junction bases: 8. The CDR3 loop reads CASSLSPSGGNTEAFF. As DNA, the CDR3 is TGTGCCAGCAGCTTATCCCCGTCAGGGGGGAACACTGAAGCTTTCTTT.

The CDR3 nucleotides are TGTGCCAGCAGCCTTCTCCAGGGCTGGGAGACCCAGTACTTC. This gives the protein CASSLLQGWETQYF. The V and J genes are TRBV3-1 (or the pseudogene TRBV3-2) and TRBJ2-5; D possibly corresponds to TRBD1 (5 bases). Trimming removed 4 bases from V and 5 bases from J, with 14 bases in between. Germline V gives CDR1 LGHDT, CDR2 YNNKEL (reference sequence). The CDR3 is 14 residues long.

The chain links TRBV7-9 to TRBJ2-1; 9 bases fit TRBD2. Trimming at V came to 5 bases and at J to 8 bases, leaving 7 bases not matched to a gene. Germline-derived CDR1 and CDR2 are SEHNR and FQNEAQ (reference sequence). The CDR3 extends over 14 amino acids. CDR3 coding DNA: TGTGCCAGCAGCCCGGGACGCGGGGGGGATGAGCAGTTCTTC. Protein product: CASSPGRGGDEQFF. Complete variable domain (other parts from reference TRBV7-9 and TRBJ2-1): DTGVSQNPRHKITKRGQNVTFRCDPISEHNRLYWYRQTLGQGPEFLTYFQNEAQLEKSRLLSDRFSAERPKGSFSTLEIQRTEQGDSAMYLCASSPGRGGDEQFFGPGTRLTVL.

The rearrangement uses TRBV12-3 or TRBV12-4 and TRBJ1-1, with D possibly TRBD1 on 5 matching bases. V was trimmed by 11 bases and J by 1 base, leaving 14 bases between them. This CDR3 has 13 residues. CDR3 in DNA: TGTGCCTGGCCCCTGGACAAGAACACTGAAGCTTTCTTT. Translation gives CAWPLDKNTEAFF.

Here the CDR3 DNA reads TGTGCCTCCAGGGTGAAGGGTAGCTCCTATAATTCACCCCTCCACTTT. Protein sequence: CASRVKGSSYNSPLHF. The J gene is TRBJ1-6, the V gene TRBV2, with D maybe TRBD1 (5 bases). This CDR3 is 16 amino acids long. V dropped 11 bases and J dropped 0 bases, with 17 bases sitting between them. Germline CDR1 reads SNHLY; CDR2 reads FYNNEI. The whole variable domain, filled in from reference TRBV2 and TRBJ1-6, reads EPEVTQTPSHQVTQMGQEVILRCVPISNHLYFYWYRQILGQKVEFLVSFYNNEISEKSEIFDDQFSVERPDGSNFTLKIRSTKLEDSAMYFCASRVKGSSYNSPLHFGNGTRLTVT.

The chain has TRBV5-1 and TRBJ2-7; D not certain. Germline V gives CDR1 SGHRS, CDR2 YFSETQ. This CDR3 has 13 residues. The germline V and J ends were trimmed by 5 bases and 5 bases, with 14 bases remaining between them. The CDR3 coding sequence is TGCGCCAGCAGTTCATTAGGTAACCACGAGCAGTACTTC. Its translation is CASSSLGNHEQYF.

V and J are TRBV10-1 and TRBJ1-1; D remains unclear. Between the trimmed V and J ends, which lost 3 bases and 3 bases, there was a span of 8 bases. Germline CDR1 WNHNN, CDR2 SYGVQD (reference sequence). This CDR3 is 13 amino acids long. CDR3 protein: CASSEGGYTEAFF. In nucleotides, the CDR3 is TGCGCCAGCAGTGAAGGAGGGTACACTGAAGCTTTCTTT.

This chain uses TRBV19 with TRBJ1-2; perhaps TRBD1 as D (6 bases). Germline V gives CDR1 LNHDA, CDR2 SQIVND (reference sequence). There are 13 residues in the CDR3. With 5 bases removed from V and 8 bases from J, the gap between germline ends came to 15 bases. CDR3: CASSERAGDGYTF. CDR3 sequence (DNA): TGTGCCAGTAGTGAACGGGCAGGGGACGGCTACACCTTC.

This chain joins TRBV30 and TRBJ2-2; D remains unclear. Germline V gene sequence: CDR1 GTSNPN, CDR2 SVGIG (reference sequence). The CDR3 runs 12 residues. V lost 2 bases and J lost 5, with 6 bases in between. For the CDR3, the DNA is TGTGCCTGGAGTATTGGGACCGGGGAGCTGTTTTTT. This gives the protein CAWSIGTGELFF.

The chain couples TRBV6-5 to TRBJ1-3; a possible D gene is TRBD1 (5 bases). The CDR3 has 14 residues. CDR1 MNHEY and CDR2 SVGAGI come from the germline V gene. Deletions cut 4 bases from V and 4 bases from J, with 11 bases between. The CDR3 protein is CASSFGTWGNTIYF. CDR3 in DNA: TGTGCCAGCAGTTTCGGGACGTGGGGAAACACCATATATTTT.

The chain carries TRBV9 and TRBJ2-3; D is possibly TRBD2 (6 bases). Germline CDR1 is SGDLS and CDR2 is YYNGEE. This CDR3 region has 15 residues. V was shortened by 4 bases and J by 4 bases, with 16 bases between the two germline ends. The CDR3 is CASSFRLVRSDTQYF. CDR3 nucleotide sequence: TGTGCCAGCAGCTTTCGACTAGTCCGCTCAGATACGCAGTATTTT.

The V gene is TRBV3-1 (or the pseudogene TRBV3-2), the J gene TRBJ1-1; unclear D gene. Germline V gene lookup returns CDR1 LGHDT and CDR2 YNNKEL (reference sequence). The CDR3 runs to 13 residues. Between the trimmed V and J ends, which lost 0 bases and 7 bases, there was a span of 9 bases. The CDR3 sequence: CASSQEPGSEAFF. The CDR3 nucleotides read TGTGCCAGCAGCCAAGAACCGGGGAGTGAAGCTTTCTTT.

The chain links TRBV30 to TRBJ1-3, with D tentatively TRBD1 (5 bases). V lost 0 bases and J 0 bases, leaving 12 bases between the germline ends. The CDR3 sequence is 16 residues long. The germline gives CDR1 GTSNPN, CDR2 SVGIG (reference sequence). In DNA, the CDR3 is TGTGCCTGGAGTGTAAGAGGGGCAGCCTCTGGAAACACCATATATTTT. Translated: CAWSVRGAASGNTIYF.

J is TRBJ1-4 and V is TRBV3-1 (or the pseudogene TRBV3-2); D is unclear. CDR1 and CDR2 (germline): LGHDT, YNNKEL (reference sequence). Trimming took off 0 bases at V and 8 bases at J, with 19 bases between the two ends. The CDR3 consists of 17 residues. As DNA, the CDR3 is TGTGCCAGCAGCCAAGATGTGGCAGCCGGATGGATAGAAAAACTGTTTTTT. Its protein product is CASSQDVAAGWIEKLFF.